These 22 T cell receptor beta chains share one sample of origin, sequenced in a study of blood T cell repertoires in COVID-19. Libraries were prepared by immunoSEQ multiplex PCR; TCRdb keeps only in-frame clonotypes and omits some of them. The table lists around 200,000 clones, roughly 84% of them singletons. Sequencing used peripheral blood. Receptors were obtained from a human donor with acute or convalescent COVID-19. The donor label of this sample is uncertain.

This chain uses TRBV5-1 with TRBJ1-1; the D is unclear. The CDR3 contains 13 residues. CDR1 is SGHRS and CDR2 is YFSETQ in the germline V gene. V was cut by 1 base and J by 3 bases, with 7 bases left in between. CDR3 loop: CASSLYGDTEAFF. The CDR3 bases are TGCGCCAGCAGCTTGTACGGGGACACTGAAGCTTTCTTT. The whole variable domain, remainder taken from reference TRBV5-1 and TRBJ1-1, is KAGVTQTPRYLIKTRGQQVTLSCSPISGHRSVSWYQQTPGQGLQFLFEYFSETQRNKGNFPGRFSGRQFSNSRSEMNVSTLELGDSALYLCASSLYGDTEAFFGQGTRLTVV.

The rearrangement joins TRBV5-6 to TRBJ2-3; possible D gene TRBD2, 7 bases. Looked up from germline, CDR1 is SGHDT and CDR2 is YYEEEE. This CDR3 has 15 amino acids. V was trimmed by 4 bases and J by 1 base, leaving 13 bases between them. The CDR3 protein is CASSRGGGGTDTQYF. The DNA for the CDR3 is TGTGCCAGCAGCAGGGGGGGCGGAGGCACAGATACGCAGTATTTT.

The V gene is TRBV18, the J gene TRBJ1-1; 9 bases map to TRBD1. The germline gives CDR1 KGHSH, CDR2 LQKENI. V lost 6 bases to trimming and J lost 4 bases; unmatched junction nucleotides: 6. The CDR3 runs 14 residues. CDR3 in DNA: TGTGCCAGCTCTTTCGGACAGGGGACCACTGAAGCTTTCTTT. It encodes CASSFGQGTTEAFF.

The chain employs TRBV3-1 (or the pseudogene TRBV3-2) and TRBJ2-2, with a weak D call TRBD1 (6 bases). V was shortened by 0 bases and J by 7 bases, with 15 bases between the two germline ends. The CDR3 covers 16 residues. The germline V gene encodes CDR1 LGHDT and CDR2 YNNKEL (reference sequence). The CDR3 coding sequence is TGTGCCAGCAGCCAAGATGCAGGGGCGAGGGTCGGGGAGCTGTTTTTT. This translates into CASSQDAGARVGELFF.

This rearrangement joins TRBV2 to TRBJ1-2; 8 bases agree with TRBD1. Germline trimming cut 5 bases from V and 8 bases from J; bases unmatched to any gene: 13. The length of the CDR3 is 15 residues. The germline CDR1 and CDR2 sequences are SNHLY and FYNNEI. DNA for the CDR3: TGTGCCAGCAGTCCTGGACAGGGCCTGTTCCAGGGCTACACCTTC. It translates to CASSPGQGLFQGYTF.

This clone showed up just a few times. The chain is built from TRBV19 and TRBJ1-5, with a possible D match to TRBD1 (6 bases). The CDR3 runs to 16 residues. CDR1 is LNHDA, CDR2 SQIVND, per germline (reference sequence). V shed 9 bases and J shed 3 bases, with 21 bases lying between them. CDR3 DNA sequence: TGTGCCAGCTCGGACCTTCTAGGGGGAAACAATCAGCCCCAGCATTTT. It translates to CASSDLLGGNNQPQHF.

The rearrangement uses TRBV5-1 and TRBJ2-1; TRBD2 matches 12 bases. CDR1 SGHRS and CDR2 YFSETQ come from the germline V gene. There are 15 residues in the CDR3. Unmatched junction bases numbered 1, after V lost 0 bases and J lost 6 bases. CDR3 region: CASSLGTSGTNEQFF. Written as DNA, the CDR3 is TGCGCCAGCAGCTTGGGGACTAGCGGGACCAATGAGCAGTTCTTC.

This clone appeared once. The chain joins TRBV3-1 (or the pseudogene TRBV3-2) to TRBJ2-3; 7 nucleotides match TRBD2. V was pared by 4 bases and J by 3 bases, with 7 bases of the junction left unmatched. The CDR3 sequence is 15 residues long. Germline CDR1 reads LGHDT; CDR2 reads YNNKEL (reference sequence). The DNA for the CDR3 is TGTGCCAGCAGCCCGAGCGGGGTGGAGACAGATACGCAGTATTTT. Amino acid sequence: CASSPSGVETDTQYF.

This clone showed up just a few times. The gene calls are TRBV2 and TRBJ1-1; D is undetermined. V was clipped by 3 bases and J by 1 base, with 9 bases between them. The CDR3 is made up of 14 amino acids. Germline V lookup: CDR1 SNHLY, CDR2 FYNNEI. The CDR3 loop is CASSEIVRNTEAFF. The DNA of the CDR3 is TGTGCCAGCAGTGAGATAGTCCGGAACACTGAAGCTTTCTTT. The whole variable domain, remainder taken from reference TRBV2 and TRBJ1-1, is EPEVTQTPSHQVTQMGQEVILRCVPISNHLYFYWYRQILGQKVEFLVSFYNNEISEKSEIFDDQFSVERPDGSNFTLKIRSTKLEDSAMYFCASSEIVRNTEAFFGQGTRLTVV.

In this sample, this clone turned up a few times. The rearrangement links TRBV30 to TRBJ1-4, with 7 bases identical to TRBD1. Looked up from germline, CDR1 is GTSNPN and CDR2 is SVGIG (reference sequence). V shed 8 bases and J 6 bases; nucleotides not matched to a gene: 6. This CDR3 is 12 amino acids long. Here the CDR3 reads CARDDRDEKLFF. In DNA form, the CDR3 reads TGTGCCAGGGACGACAGGGATGAAAAACTGTTTTTT. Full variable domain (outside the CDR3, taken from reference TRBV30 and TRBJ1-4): SQTIHQWPATLVQPVGSPLSLECTVEGTSNPNLYWYRQAAGRGLQLLFYSVGIGQISSEVPQNLSASRPQDRQFILSSKKLLLSDSGFYLCARDDRDEKLFFGSGTQLSVL.

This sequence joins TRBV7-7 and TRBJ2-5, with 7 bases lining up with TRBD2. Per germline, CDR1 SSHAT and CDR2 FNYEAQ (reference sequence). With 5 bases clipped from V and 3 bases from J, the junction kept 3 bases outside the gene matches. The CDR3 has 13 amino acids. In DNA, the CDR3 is TGTGCCAGCAGCCCTAGCGGAGAAGAGACCCAGTACTTC. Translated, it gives CASSPSGEETQYF.

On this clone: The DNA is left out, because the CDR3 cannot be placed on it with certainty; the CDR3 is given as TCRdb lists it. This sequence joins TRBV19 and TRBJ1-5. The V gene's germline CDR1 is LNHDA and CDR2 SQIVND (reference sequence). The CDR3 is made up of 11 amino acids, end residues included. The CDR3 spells CASTSGQPQHF.

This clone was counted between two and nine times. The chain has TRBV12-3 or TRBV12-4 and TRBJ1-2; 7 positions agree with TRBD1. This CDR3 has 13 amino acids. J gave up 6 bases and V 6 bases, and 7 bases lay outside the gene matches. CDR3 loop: CASRSQGWDGYTF. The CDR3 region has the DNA TGTGCCAGCAGGTCACAGGGGTGGGATGGCTACACCTTC.

The CDR3 DNA follows: TGTGCCAGCAGCTTGGGAGTAGCGGGGGTAAACAATGAGCAGTTCTTC. Translating gives CASSLGVAGVNNEQFF. This chain joins TRBV5-4 and TRBJ2-1; 9 bases align to TRBD2. J gave up 5 bases and V 0 bases, and 6 bases lay outside the gene matches. CDR3 size: 16 residues. Germline CDR1 is SGHNT and CDR2 is YYREEE (reference sequence).

DNA of the CDR3: TGTGCCTGGAGTGTACGGCAGGGGGGCACTGAAGCTTTCTTT. Its translation is CAWSVRQGGTEAFF. This chain connects TRBV30 to TRBJ1-1; TRBD1 matches at 7 bases. The CDR3 has 14 residues. Trimming took 0 bases from V and 4 from J; bases not matched to a gene: 5. Germline values: CDR1 GTSNPN, CDR2 SVGIG (reference sequence). Combining the CDR3 with reference TRBV30 and TRBJ1-1 gives the whole variable domain SQTIHQWPATLVQPVGSPLSLECTVEGTSNPNLYWYRQAAGRGLQLLFYSVGIGQISSEVPQNLSASRPQDRQFILSSKKLLLSDSGFYLCAWSVRQGGTEAFFGQGTRLTVV.

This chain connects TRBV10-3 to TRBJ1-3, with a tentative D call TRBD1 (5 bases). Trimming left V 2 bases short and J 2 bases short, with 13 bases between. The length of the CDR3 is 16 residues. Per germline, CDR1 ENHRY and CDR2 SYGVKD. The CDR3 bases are TGTGCCATCAGTGAGCCATCCGGGGGTGCTGGAAACACCATATATTTT. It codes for CAISEPSGGAGNTIYF.

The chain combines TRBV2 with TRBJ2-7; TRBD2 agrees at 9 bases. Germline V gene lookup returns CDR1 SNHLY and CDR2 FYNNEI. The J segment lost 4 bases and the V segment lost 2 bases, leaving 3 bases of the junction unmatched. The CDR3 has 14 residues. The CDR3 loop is CASSEQAGGYEQYF. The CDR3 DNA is TGTGCCAGCAGTGAACAAGCGGGGGGTTACGAGCAGTACTTC.

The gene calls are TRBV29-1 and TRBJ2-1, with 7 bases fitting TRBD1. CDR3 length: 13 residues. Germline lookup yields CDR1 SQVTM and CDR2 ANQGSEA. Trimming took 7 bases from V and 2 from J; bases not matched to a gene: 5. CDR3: CSAAGTAYNEQFF. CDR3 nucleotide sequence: TGCAGCGCCGCCGGGACAGCCTACAATGAGCAGTTCTTC.

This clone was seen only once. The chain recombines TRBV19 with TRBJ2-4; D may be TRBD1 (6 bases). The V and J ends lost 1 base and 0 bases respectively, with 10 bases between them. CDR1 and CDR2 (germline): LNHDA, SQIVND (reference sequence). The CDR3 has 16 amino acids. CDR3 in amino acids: CASSIGGQVAKNIQYF. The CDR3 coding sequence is TGTGCCAGTAGTATAGGGGGGCAAGTAGCCAAAAACATTCAGTACTTC.

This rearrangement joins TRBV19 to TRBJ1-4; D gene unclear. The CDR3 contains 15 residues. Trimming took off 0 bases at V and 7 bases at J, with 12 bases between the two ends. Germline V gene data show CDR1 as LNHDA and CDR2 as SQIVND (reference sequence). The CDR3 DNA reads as TGTGCCAGTAGTATAGAATCCTCCCCGGGTGAAAAACTGTTTTTT. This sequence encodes CASSIESSPGEKLFF.

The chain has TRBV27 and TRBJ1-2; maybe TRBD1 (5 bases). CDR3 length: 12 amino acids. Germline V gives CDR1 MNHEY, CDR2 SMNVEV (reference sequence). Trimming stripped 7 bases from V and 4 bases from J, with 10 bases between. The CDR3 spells CASKDSSYGYTF. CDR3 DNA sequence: TGTGCCAGCAAAGACAGCTCCTATGGCTACACCTTC.

Here the CDR3 reads CASRFGQGNYGYTF. The CDR3 DNA is TGTGCCAGCAGGTTCGGACAGGGGAACTATGGCTACACCTTC. The V call is TRBV28, the J call TRBJ1-2, with TRBD1 identical over 9 bases. Germline assignment: CDR1 MDHEN and CDR2 SYDVKM. Germline trimming cut 6 bases from V and 2 bases from J; bases unmatched to any gene: 4. The CDR3 has 14 residues.